This T cell receptor (beta chain) was recovered during a study of blood T cell repertoires in COVID-19. Patients at the Seattle site were enrolled during active infection and followed longitudinally. Data came from immunoSEQ multiplex PCR; TCRdb stores just in-frame clones and leaves some out. Here the sample spans roughly 220,000 clones, roughly four fifths being singletons. The V gene's germline CDR1 is SGHAT and CDR2 FQNNGV. CDR3 length: 16 amino acids. V dropped 5 bases and J dropped 8; count of bases not matched to a gene: 12. The sequenced sample was peripheral blood. This sequence originates from a woman of 80 years or more with COVID-19, enrolled during active disease. The gene calls are TRBV11-2 and TRBJ1-6; 7 nucleotides match TRBD1. CDR3 sequence: CASSPTTGTLYSPLHF. The CDR3 DNA sequence: TGTGCCAGCAGCCCAACGACAGGGACGCTATATTCACCCCTCCACTTT.